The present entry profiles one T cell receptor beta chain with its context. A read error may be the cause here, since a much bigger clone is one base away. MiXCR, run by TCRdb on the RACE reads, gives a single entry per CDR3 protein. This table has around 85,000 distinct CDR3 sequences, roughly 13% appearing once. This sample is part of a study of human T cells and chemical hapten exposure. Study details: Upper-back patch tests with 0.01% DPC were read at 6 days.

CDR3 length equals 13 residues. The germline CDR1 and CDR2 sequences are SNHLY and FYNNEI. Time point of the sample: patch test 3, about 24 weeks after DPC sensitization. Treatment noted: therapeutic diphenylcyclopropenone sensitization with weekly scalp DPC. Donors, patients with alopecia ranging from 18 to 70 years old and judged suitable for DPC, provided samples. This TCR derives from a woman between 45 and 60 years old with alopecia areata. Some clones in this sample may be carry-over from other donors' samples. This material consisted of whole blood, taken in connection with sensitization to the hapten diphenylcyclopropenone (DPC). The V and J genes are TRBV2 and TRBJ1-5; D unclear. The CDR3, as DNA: TGTGCCAGCGCGGACGGGGAAAATCAGCGCCAGCATTTT. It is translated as CASADGENQRQHF.